This T cell receptor beta chain originates from a study of breast tumors, draining lymph nodes, adjacent tissues (TCRdb year 2016). For context, the study as a whole: Breast cancer patients provided tumor, adjacent nontumor tissue and axillary lymph nodes, and the study compared the TCR beta repertoires across these three sources. The study aimed to assess the relationships and possible T-cell exchange between tumor, surrounding tissue and draining lymph node repertoires in human breast cancer.

Sequenced on an Illumina HiSeq 2000. TCR beta chain libraries were generated by multiplex PCR amplification. High-throughput sequencing was used to analyze the amplified TCR beta chain products. TCRdb trimmed the raw reads at Q25, called clones with MiXCR and kept productive beta chains. When rows share a CDR3 protein, they turn into one entry using the most common DNA and genes. For this sample the table gives fewer than 250,000 distinct CDR3 sequences, of which around 32% were detected only once. About 1.4% of the sample lies in the top ten. Study-wide findings and limitations: A scenario in which most tumor T cells derive from the lymph node and then expand within tumor tissue was judged to be consistent with the data. The conclusion that tumor T cells originate in lymph nodes was presented as consistent with a hypothesis rather than as directly demonstrated. Tumor and nontumor tissue repertoires were found to be significantly more similar in luminal-like than in basal-like breast cancer. Tumors showed preferential V and J gene usage, and their T-cell repertoire diversity fell below that of lymph nodes yet above that of nontumor tissue.

The axillary draining lymph nodes of breast cancer patients were the source of the lymph node samples. To note about this clonotype: What antigen it recognizes has not been identified. No quality values exist for individual bases; no much larger clone is one base distant.

V is shortened by 0 bases, J by 5 bases, and the region joining them spans 11 bases. For CDR1 and CDR2, the germline V gene (reference sequence) lists SGHNT and YYREEE. CDR3 length: 14 amino acids, cysteine to phenylalanine. Left in the record is the CDR3 DNA by itself, 42 bases read in frame from the first base. Recombination connected TRBV5-4 to TRBJ1-2; TRBD1 is a possible D gene, resting on 5 matching bases. The receptor's source is a female donor with breast cancer. Some clones in this sample may be carry-over from other donors' samples. The sequencing sample was made of axillary lymph node tissue. The CDR3 sequence is CASSLGGTLYGYTF. The base sequence is TGTGCCAGCAGCTTGGGGGGGACCTTGTATGGCTACACCTTC. Joined to the reference TRBV5-4 and TRBJ1-2 proteins, this CDR3 gives the full variable domain: ETGVTQSPTHLIKTRGQQVTLRCSSQSGHNTVSWYQQALGQGPQFIFQYYREEENGRGNFPPRFSGLQFPNYSSELNVNALELDDSALYLCASSLGGTLYGYTFGSGTRLTVV.